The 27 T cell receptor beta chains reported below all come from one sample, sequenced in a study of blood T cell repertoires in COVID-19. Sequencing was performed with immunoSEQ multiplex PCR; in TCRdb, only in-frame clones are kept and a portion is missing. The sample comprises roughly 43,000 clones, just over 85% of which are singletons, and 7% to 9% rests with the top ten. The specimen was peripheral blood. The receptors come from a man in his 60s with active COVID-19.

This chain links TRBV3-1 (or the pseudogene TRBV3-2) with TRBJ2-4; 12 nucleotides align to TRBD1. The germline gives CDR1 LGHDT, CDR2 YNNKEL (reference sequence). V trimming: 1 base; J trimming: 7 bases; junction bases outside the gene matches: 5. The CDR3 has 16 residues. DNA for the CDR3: TGTGCCAGCAGCCAAGCCGGGACAGGGGGCTTGAACATTCAGTACTTC. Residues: CASSQAGTGGLNIQYF.

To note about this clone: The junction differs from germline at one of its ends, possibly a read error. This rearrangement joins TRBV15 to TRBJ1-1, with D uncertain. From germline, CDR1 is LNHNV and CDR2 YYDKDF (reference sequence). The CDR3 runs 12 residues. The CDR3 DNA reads TGTGCCACCAGCAGAGGAGAACGAGTCGCTCTCTTT. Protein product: CATSRGERVALF.

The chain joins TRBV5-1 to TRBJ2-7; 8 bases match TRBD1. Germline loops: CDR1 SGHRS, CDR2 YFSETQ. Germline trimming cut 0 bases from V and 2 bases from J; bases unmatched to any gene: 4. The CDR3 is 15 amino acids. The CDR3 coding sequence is TGCGCCAGCAGCTTGGAGGGCAGGGGGCCCTACGAGCAGTACTTC. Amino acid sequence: CASSLEGRGPYEQYF.

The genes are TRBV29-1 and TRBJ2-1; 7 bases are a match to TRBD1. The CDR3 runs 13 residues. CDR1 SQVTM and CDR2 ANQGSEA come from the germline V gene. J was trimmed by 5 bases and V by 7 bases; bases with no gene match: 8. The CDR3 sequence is CSGGTVNHNEQFF. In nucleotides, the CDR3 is TGCAGCGGGGGGACAGTCAATCACAATGAGCAGTTCTTC.

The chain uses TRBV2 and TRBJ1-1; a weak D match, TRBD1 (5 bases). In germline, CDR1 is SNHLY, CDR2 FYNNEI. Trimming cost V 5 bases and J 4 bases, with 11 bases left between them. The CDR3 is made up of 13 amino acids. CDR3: CASSFQGPTEAFF. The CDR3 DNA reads TGTGCCAGCAGTTTTCAGGGTCCCACTGAAGCTTTCTTT.

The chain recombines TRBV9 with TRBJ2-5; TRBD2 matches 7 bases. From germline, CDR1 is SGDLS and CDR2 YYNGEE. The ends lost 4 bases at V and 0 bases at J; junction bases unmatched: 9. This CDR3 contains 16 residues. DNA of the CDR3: TGTGCCAGCAGCACCCTCGGGGGGAGAGACCAAGAGACCCAGTACTTC. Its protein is CASSTLGGRDQETQYF.

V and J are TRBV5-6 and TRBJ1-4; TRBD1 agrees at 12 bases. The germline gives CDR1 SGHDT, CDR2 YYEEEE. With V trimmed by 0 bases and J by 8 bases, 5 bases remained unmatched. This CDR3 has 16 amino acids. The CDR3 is CASSLEPGQGAEKLFF. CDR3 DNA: TGTGCCAGCAGCTTGGAACCGGGACAGGGGGCAGAAAAACTGTTTTTT.

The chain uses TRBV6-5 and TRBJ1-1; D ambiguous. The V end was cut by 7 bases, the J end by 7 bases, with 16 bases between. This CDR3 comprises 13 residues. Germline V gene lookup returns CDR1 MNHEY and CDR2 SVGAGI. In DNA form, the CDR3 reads TGTGCCAGCACCGCTGGACGAGGAGGTGAAGCTTTCTTT. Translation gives CASTAGRGGEAFF.

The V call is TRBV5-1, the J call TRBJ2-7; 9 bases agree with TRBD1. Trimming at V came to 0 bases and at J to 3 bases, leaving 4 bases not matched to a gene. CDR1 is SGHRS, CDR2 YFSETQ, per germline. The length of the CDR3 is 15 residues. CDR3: CASSLGGQGIYEQYF. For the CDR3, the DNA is TGCGCCAGCAGCTTGGGCGGACAGGGGATCTACGAGCAGTACTTC.

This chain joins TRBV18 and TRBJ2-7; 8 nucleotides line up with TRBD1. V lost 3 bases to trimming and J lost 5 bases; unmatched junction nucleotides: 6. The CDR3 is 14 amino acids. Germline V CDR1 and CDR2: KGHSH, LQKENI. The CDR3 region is CASSPRQGFDEQYF. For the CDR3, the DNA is TGTGCCAGCTCACCCCGACAGGGGTTCGACGAGCAGTACTTC.

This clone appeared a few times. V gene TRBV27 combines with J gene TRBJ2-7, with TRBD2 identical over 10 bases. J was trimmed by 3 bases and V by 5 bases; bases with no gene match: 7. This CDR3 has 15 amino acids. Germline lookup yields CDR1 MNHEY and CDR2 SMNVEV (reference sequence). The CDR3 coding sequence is TGTGCCAGCAGTCTCCGTCTAGCGGGAGACTACGAGCAGTACTTC. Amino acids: CASSLRLAGDYEQYF.

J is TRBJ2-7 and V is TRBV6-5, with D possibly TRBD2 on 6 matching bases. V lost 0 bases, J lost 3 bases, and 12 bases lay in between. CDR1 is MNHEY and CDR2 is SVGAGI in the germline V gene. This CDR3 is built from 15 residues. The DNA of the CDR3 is TGTGCCAGCAGTTACTCGGGCGGGATGGTCTACGAGCAGTACTTC. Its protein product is CASSYSGGMVYEQYF.

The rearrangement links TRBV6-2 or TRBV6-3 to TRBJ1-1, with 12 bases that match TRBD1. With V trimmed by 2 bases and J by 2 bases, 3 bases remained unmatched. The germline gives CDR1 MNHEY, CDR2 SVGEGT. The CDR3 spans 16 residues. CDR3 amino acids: CASSYGTGGRNTEAFF. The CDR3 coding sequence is TGTGCCAGCAGTTACGGGACAGGGGGCAGAAACACTGAAGCTTTCTTT.

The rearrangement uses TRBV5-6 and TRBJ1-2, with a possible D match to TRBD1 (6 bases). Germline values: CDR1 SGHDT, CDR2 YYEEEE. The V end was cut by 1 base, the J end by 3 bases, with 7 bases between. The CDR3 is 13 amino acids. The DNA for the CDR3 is TGTGCCAGCAGCTTGACAGGGCACTATGGCTACACCTTC. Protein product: CASSLTGHYGYTF.

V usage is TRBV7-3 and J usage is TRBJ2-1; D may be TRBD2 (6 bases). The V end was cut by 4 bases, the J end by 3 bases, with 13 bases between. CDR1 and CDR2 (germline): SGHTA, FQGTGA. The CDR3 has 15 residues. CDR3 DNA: TGTGCCAGCAGCTGGGGTGGAGGGGTCTACAATGAGCAGTTCTTC. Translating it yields CASSWGGGVYNEQFF.

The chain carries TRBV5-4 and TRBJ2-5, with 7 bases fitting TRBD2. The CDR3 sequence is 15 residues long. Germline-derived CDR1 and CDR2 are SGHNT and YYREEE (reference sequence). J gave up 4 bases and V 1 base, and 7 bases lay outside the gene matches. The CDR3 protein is CASSLSPSGAETQYF. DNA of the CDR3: TGTGCCAGCAGCTTGTCCCCTAGCGGCGCAGAGACCCAGTACTTC.

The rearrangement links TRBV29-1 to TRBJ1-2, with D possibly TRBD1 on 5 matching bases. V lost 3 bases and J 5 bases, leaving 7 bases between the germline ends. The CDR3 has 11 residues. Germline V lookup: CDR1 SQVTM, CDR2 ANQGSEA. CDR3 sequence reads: CSVEGGYGYTF. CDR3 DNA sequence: TGCAGCGTTGAGGGGGGGTATGGCTACACCTTC. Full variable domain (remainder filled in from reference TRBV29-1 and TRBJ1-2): SAVISQKPSRDICQRGTSLTIQCQVDSQVTMMFWYRQQPGQSLTLIATANQGSEATYESGFVIDKFPISRPNLTFSTLTVSNMSPEDSSIYLCSVEGGYGYTFGSGTRLTVV.

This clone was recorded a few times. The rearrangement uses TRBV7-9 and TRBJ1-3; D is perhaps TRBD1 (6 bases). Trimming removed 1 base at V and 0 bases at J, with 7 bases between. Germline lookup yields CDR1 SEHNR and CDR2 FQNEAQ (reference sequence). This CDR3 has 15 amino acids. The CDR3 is CASSLGGLSGNTIYF. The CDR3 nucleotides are TGTGCCAGCAGCTTAGGGGGGCTCTCTGGAAACACCATATATTTT.

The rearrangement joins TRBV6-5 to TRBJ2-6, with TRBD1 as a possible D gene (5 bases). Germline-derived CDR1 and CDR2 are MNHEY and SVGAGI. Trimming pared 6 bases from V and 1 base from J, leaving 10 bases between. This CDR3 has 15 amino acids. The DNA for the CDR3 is TGTGCCAGCAGCCGACAGAAGTCTGGGGCCAACGTCCTGACTTTC. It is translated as CASSRQKSGANVLTF.

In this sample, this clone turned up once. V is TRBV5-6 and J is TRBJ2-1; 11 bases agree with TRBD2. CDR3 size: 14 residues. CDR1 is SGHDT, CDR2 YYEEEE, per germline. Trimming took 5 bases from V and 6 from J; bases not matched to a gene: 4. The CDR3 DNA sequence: TGTGCCAGCAGGCAAACTAGCGGGAGCAATGAGCAGTTCTTC. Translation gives CASRQTSGSNEQFF.

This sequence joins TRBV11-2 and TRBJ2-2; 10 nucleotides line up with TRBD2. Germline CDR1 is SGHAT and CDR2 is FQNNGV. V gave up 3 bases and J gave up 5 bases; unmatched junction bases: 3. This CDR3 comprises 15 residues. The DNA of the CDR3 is TGTGCCAGCAGCTTTGGAGCGGGAGGGACCGGGGAGCTGTTTTTT. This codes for CASSFGAGGTGELFF.

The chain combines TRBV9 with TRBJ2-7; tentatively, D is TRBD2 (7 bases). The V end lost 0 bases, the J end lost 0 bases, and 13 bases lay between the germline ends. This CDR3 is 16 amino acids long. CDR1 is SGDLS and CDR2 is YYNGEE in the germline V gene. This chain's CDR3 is CASSVVKGGSSYEQYF. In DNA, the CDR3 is TGTGCCAGCAGCGTAGTTAAGGGGGGGAGCTCCTACGAGCAGTACTTC.

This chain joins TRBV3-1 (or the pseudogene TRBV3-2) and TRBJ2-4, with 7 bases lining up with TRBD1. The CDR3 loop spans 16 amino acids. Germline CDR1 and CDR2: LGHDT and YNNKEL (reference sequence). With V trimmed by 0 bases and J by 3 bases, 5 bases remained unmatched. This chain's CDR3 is CASSQDRDSFKNIQYF. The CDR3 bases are TGTGCCAGCAGCCAAGATAGGGACAGCTTCAAAAACATTCAGTACTTC.

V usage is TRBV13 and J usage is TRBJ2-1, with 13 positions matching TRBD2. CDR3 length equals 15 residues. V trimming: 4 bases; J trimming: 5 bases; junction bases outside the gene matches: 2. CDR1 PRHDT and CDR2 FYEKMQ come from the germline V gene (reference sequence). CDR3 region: CASSSGLAGNNEQFF. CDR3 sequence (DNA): TGTGCCAGCAGCTCGGGACTAGCGGGAAACAATGAGCAGTTCTTC.

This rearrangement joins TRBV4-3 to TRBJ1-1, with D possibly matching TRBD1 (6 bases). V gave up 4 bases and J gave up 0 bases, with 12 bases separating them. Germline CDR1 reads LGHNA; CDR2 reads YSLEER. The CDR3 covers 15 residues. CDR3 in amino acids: CASSPTGIMNTEAFF. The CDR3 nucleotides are TGCGCCAGCAGCCCTACAGGGATTATGAACACTGAAGCTTTCTTT.

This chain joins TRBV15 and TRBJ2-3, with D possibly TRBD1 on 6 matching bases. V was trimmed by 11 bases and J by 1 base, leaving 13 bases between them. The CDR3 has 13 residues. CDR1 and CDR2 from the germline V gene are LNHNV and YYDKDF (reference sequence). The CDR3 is CAVRDMGTDTQYF. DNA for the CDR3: TGTGCCGTCCGGGACATGGGCACAGATACGCAGTATTTT.

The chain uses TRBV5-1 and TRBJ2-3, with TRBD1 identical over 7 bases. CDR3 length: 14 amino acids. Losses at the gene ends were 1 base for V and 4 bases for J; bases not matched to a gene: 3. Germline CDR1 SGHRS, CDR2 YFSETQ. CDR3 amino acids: CASSLYQGADTQYF. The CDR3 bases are TGCGCCAGCAGCTTGTACCAGGGGGCAGATACGCAGTATTTT.